This TCR beta chain appears in the sequencing data of a study of T-cell memory formation after mild COVID-19. This CDR3 comprises 14 residues. With V trimmed by 6 bases and J by 7 bases, 8 bases remained unmatched. The germline V gene encodes CDR1 MNHEY and CDR2 SVGAGI. In the case of this clonotype: The target antigen is unknown.

TCRdb ran MiXCR on the 5' RACE reads and lists one entry per CDR3 protein. The table shows 470,000 or so distinct CDR3 sequences, with roughly 20% occurring only once. Study conclusions and caveats: Contracting clones localized mainly to CM and EM when CD4+ and mainly to EMRA when CD8+.

The sequence came from an adult woman who had mild COVID-19 (a few samples of this study predate the infection). Cell type and time point are not known. The J gene is TRBJ2-2, the V gene TRBV6-5; TRBD1 matches 7 bases. Material for sequencing was PBMCs or a T cell subset sorted from them (not recorded which). The CDR3 sequence is CASRAGGSGGELFF. DNA for the CDR3: TGTGCCAGCAGAGCAGGGGGATCAGGCGGGGAGCTGTTTTTT.